This entry concerns a single T cell receptor (beta chain). Its ends do not fully match the called genes, so a read error is possible. These data come from a study of tumor-infiltrating lymphocytes in primary liver carcinoma. A primer in the constant region served to generate TCR beta cDNA from approximately 460 ng of total RNA. Employing slightly modified ARM-PCR, three nested multiplex PCR rounds were run, and these gave rise to the TCR beta libraries. Two initial PCR rounds of around 10 cycles each paired TRBV1-TRBV30 forward primers with a C-beta reverse primer. Using its own MiXCR run on the multiplex PCR reads, TCRdb lists one record per CDR3 protein. Seen here are approximately 47,000 distinct CDR3 sequences, over 65% observed once, and the top ten hold about a quarter. The length of the CDR3 is 14 residues. Germline V gives CDR1 MNHGY, CDR2 SVAAGI. Taking about 19-32 mg of unsorted bulk tissue, the authors co-extracted RNA and DNA.

This TCR derives from a man aged 35 to 55 with primary liver carcinoma and hepatitis B virus infection. The specimen sequenced was liver tumor tissue from sampling region 3. Subset noted: tumor region T3, left-lateral pole. The V and J genes are TRBV6-9 and TRBJ2-2; a weak D match, TRBD2 (5 bases). The CDR3 sequence is CASSPSDGIGELFF. CDR3 bases: TGTGCCAGCAGCCCGAGCGACGGGATCGGGGAGCTGTTTTTC.